This record concerns one T cell receptor (beta chain) sequence. This clonotype appeared many times. What antigen it recognizes has not been identified. The input lacks base qualities; no much larger clone sits a single base away. This sample was included in a study of T cells in Graves' hyperthyroidism and ophthalmopathy (dated by TCRdb to about 2019). Background for the entire study: Peripheral blood was collected at initial diagnosis, before any treatment. Prospective prediction of ophthalmopathy was tested in an independent validation cohort consisting of some 20 hyperthyroidism patients and around 17 patients who later progressed to ophthalmopathy. To identify distinguishing TCR V-J signatures, a discovery cohort of around 98 patients was used, comprising fewer than 45 with Graves' ophthalmopathy and some 60 with stable Graves' hyperthyroidism. TCR Vbeta CDR3 sequencing of roughly 140 peripheral blood samples (over 40 ophthalmopathy, 75 hyperthyroidism and approximately 17 progressor patients) is reported in the paper. The study also compared thyroid tissue and blood T-cell repertoires from about six Graves' hyperthyroidism patients. For training and testing, the 100 or so patients in the discovery cohort were randomly divided in a 7:3 ratio. After sampling, hyperthyroidism patients received methimazole starting at 30 mg daily, and ophthalmopathy patients received high-dose intravenous methylprednisolone. Here is what the overall study found, with its caveats: Sample size was not statistically predetermined, and blinding of investigators to group allocation was not performed. Most expanded thyroid clonotypes (frequency above 0.001) were also detected in blood, a finding suggesting that blood repertoires may reflect thyroid immune responses. In validation, the model predicted progression to ophthalmopathy a median of approximately 6.6 months before onset, with around 70% sensitivity and more than 72% specificity. Ophthalmopathy was separated from stable hyperthyroidism by a 13 V-J signature model, with just over 85% sensitivity and 81% to 82% specificity obtained in cross-validation and 80%/75% obtained in testing.

The CDR3 holds 17 amino acids from the cysteine to the phenylalanine. Only the CDR3 DNA stays, 51 bases, in frame from base 1. CDR1 and CDR2 are read off the germline V gene as SGHTA and FQGNSA. Trimmed from V: 0 bases; trimmed from J: 6 bases; junction bases lacking a gene match: 12. Ophthalmopathy patients had moderately to severely active disease, with a Clinical Activity Score of 3 or more, a NOSPECS grade of 4 or more, and a disease duration of less than 3 months. Any patient with an uncontrolled infection, another autoimmune disease, pregnancy or lactation was excluded. Diagnoses relied on clinical symptoms, serum thyroxine and TRAb, thyroid ultrasound and orbital computed tomography. PBMCs were isolated from about 10 ml of fresh peripheral blood by Ficoll-Paque density gradient centrifugation. Total RNA was extracted using Trizol reagent, and RNA quality was assessed on an Agilent 2100 Bioanalyzer.

Amplification of TCR beta CDR3 regions was carried out from RNA transcripts. The first round of RT-PCR for the TCR CDR3 was performed with the HTBI primer set and the Qiagen OneStep RT-PCR kit. A second multiplex PCR round built the libraries, followed by size selection and purification. Libraries were sequenced paired-end with 100 bp reads on an Illumina HiSeq2000. Per the source publication's procedure: SOAPnuke was used to process the raw data, throwing out any read that contained adapters or uncalled bases, had a mean Phred below 15, or lacked an exact constant-primer or identifier match. COPE v1.2.5 was used to merge the high-quality paired reads, and each unique nucleotide sequence was defined as a clonotype. MiTCR v1.1 was used to align the clonotypes against IMGT TRBV, TRBD and TRBJ reference segments. Only V-J combinations with frequency above 0.0001, covering about 99% of repertoires, were analysed. The TCS score was defined as the ratio of F50 (clonal expansion) to E x V (chaos), calculated using BLOSUM62-based TCRdist between CDR3 peptides within each V-J. Welch's t-statistics and random forest reduced some 510 V-J features to 13, which were used in a naive Bayes classifier (R e1071). The public reads were run again by TCRdb, first through fastp at Q25 and then through MiXCR, and only productive beta chains were kept. Entries are consolidated by CDR3 protein sequence, retaining the most common genes and DNA. Clone size and V and J calls follow TCRdb, not the original study. This sample holds under 350,000 distinct CDR3 sequences; over 15% were observed only once. Around 57% of the sample is in the top ten clones.

The chain is made from TRBV7-2 and TRBJ1-2; 8 central bases correspond to TRBD1. The source material was blood. The clonotype originates from a woman aged 55-69 years with Graves' ophthalmopathy. The CDR3 protein is CASSLARSRTGWDGYTF. The DNA sequence is TGTGCCAGCAGCTTAGCAAGGAGTAGGACAGGGTGGGATGGCTACACCTTC.